This T cell receptor beta chain came from a study of early T cells in non-severe SARS-CoV-2 infection. Study at large: Unsorted whole blood bulk RNA was sequenced, with unpaired chains. General study points: Matching against VDJdb likely underestimated virus-specific expansions, favoring anti-spike CD8.

The CDR3 extends over 13 amino acids. Deletions cut 4 bases from V and 1 base from J, with 7 bases between. Per the germline V gene, CDR1 is MNHEY and CDR2 is SVGAGI. cDNA molecules, individually, were tagged with unique molecular identifiers. TCRdb re-derived calls from the 5' RACE reads in MiXCR, one entry per CDR3 protein. The repertoire consists of approximately 79,000 distinct CDR3 sequences, with about 12% occurring once and the leading ten covering 5.5% to 7.5%. This clonotype was counted a few times. No antigen is known for it. The chain carries TRBV6-5 and TRBJ1-2; D ambiguous. The TCR was taken from an adult who was a healthcare worker with PCR-confirmed SARS-CoV-2 infection or an uninfected control (not recorded which). The sample was whole blood. Here the CDR3 DNA reads TGTGCCAGCAGTTCCTCCTTTAACTATGGCTACACCTTC. Residues: CASSSSFNYGYTF.